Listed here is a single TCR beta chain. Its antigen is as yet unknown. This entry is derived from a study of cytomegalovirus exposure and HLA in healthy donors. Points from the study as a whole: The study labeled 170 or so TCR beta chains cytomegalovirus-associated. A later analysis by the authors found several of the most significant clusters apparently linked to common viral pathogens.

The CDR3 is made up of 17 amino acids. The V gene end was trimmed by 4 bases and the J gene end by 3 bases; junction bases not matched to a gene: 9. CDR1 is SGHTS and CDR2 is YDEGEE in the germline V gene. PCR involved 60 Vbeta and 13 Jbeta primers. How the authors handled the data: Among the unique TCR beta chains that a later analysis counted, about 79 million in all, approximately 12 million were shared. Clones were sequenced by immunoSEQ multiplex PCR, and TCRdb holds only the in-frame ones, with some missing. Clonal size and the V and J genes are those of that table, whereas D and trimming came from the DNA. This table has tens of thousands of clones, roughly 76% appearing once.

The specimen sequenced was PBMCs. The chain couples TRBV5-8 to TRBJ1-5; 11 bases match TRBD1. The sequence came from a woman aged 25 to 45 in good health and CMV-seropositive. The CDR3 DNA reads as TGTGCCAGCAGCCCAGGACAGGGGGCGATCGACAATCAGCCCCAGCATTTT. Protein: CASSPGQGAIDNQPQHF.